Shown below are 26 T cell receptor beta chains from a single sample sequenced in a study of T-cell memory formation after mild COVID-19 (dated by TCRdb to the early 2020s). Library creation used 5' RACE. TCRdb lists the instrument as Illumina NovaSeq 6000. TCRdb took the public reads, trimmed them with fastp at Q25, ran MiXCR for clone calling and kept in-frame beta chains. Every distinct CDR3 protein forms one entry, paired with its most common genes and DNA. Counted in this sample were approximately 440,000 distinct CDR3 sequences; roughly 20% of them appeared once. Around 9.2% of the sample is in the top ten clones. The specimen was PBMCs or a T cell subset sorted from them (not recorded which). Receptor source: an adult woman who had mild COVID-19 (a few samples of this study predate the infection). The sample titles of this study are shuffled in the database, so cell type and time point are left out; the donor was told from shared clones.

The chain couples TRBV19 to TRBJ1-5; D gene ambiguous. Germline V gene sequence: CDR1 LNHDA, CDR2 SQIVND (reference sequence). The CDR3 has 17 amino acids. V gave up 0 bases and J gave up 2 bases, with 14 bases separating them. The CDR3: CASSIEDTLIGNQPQHF. As DNA, the CDR3 is TGTGCCAGTAGTATAGAAGACACCCTAATTGGCAATCAGCCCCAGCATTTT.

This clonotype was observed many times. The chain combines TRBV7-9 with TRBJ2-4; D ambiguous. V shed 5 bases and J shed 5 bases, with 10 bases lying between them. This CDR3 has 13 amino acids. Germline loops: CDR1 SEHNR, CDR2 FQNEAQ (reference sequence). CDR3 residues: CASSTPTENIQYF. CDR3 bases: TGTGCCAGCAGCACACCGACCGAAAACATTCAGTACTTC.

This clonotype was seen a handful of times. As DNA, the CDR3 is TGTGCCAGCAGCTTCTTCACTAGCCAGCAAACTAACTACGAGCAGTACTTC. It specifies CASSFFTSQQTNYEQYF. This sequence joins TRBV7-8 and TRBJ2-7, with D possibly matching TRBD2 (6 bases). The V and J ends lost 3 bases and 3 bases respectively, with 21 bases between them. Germline CDR1 reads SGHVS; CDR2 reads FQNEAQ. The CDR3 contains 17 residues.

This clonotype has only a few counts. The gene calls are TRBV6-2 or TRBV6-3 and TRBJ2-3; the D is unclear. From germline, CDR1 is MNHEY and CDR2 SVGEGT. The CDR3 is made up of 17 amino acids. Trimming cost V 0 bases and J 6 bases, with 19 bases left between them. The CDR3 is CASSYSSFSRVDDTQYF. CDR3 DNA: TGTGCCAGCAGTTACTCGAGTTTTTCTAGAGTGGATGATACGCAGTATTTT.

This clonotype was detected only a few times. CDR3 DNA: TGTGCCAGCACCCCTCCCCCCGAGCTGAACACTGAAGCTTTCTTT. This translates into CASTPPPELNTEAFF. The chain links TRBV12-3 or TRBV12-4 to TRBJ1-1; D call uncertain. V was pared by 7 bases and J by 0 bases, with 15 bases between. The CDR3 sequence is 15 residues long.

This clonotype was recorded a few times. The chain joins TRBV6-5 to TRBJ1-1; TRBD1 agrees at 9 bases. From germline, CDR1 is MNHEY and CDR2 SVGAGI. This CDR3 has 16 amino acids. Losses at the gene ends were 0 bases for V and 1 base for J; bases not matched to a gene: 3. CDR3 nucleotides: TGTGCCAGCAGTTACTCGGGACAGGGATCGAACACTGAAGCTTTCTTT. As protein: CASSYSGQGSNTEAFF.

This chain uses TRBV9 with TRBJ2-3; possible D gene TRBD2, 6 bases. From germline, CDR1 is SGDLS and CDR2 YYNGEE. This CDR3 spans 16 amino acids. The V gene lost 0 bases and the J gene lost 2 bases, with 13 bases spanning the gap. The CDR3 bases are TGTGCCAGCAGCGTAGAGGGAGGAGGGTACACAGATACGCAGTATTTT. This gives the protein CASSVEGGGYTDTQYF.

The table lists this clonotype with a few counts. The chain recombines TRBV5-1 with TRBJ2-2; D unresolved. Germline CDR1 SGHRS, CDR2 YFSETQ. CDR3 size: 15 residues. V gave up 0 bases and J gave up 3 bases, with 9 bases separating them. This CDR3 reads CASSLASIYTGELFF. The CDR3 nucleotides are TGCGCCAGCAGCTTGGCGTCTATTTACACCGGGGAGCTGTTTTTT.

The chain couples TRBV25-1 to TRBJ2-1, with D unclear. This CDR3 is 15 amino acids long. The V gene lost 0 bases and the J gene lost 6 bases, with 12 bases spanning the gap. From germline, CDR1 is MGHDK and CDR2 SYGVNS. The CDR3, as DNA: TGTGCCAGCAGTGAATATATAGCCCCAGGCAATGAGCAGTTCTTC. This encodes CASSEYIAPGNEQFF.

The gene calls are TRBV7-2 and TRBJ2-5; D may be TRBD1 (7 bases). The CDR3 runs to 15 residues. V was trimmed by 4 bases and J by 5 bases, leaving 17 bases between them. Looked up from germline, CDR1 is SGHTA and CDR2 is FQGNSA. CDR3 DNA sequence: TGTGCCAGCAGCTCAACCCCCGCAGGGGGGGAGACCCAGTACTTC. Translated, it gives CASSSTPAGGETQYF.

The chain couples TRBV19 to TRBJ2-7; D uncertain. The CDR3 is 13 residues long. Trimming pared 4 bases from V and 3 bases from J, leaving 10 bases between. The V gene's germline CDR1 is LNHDA and CDR2 SQIVND (reference sequence). The CDR3 here is CASSNKANYEQYF. CDR3 bases: TGTGCCAGTAGTAACAAAGCGAACTACGAGCAGTACTTC.

The genes are TRBV7-9 and TRBJ2-7, with unresolved D. The V end lost 5 bases, the J end lost 0 bases, and 8 bases lay between the germline ends. Germline V CDR1 and CDR2: SEHNR, FQNEAQ (reference sequence). CDR3 length equals 13 residues. The DNA for the CDR3 is TGTGCCAGCAGCGCGAGGACCTCCTACGAGCAGTACTTC. Translated: CASSARTSYEQYF. Supplemented by reference TRBV7-9 and TRBJ2-7, the full variable domain reads DTGVSQNPRHKITKRGQNVTFRCDPISEHNRLYWYRQTLGQGPEFLTYFQNEAQLEKSRLLSDRFSAERPKGSFSTLEIQRTEQGDSAMYLCASSARTSYEQYFGPGTRLTVT.

This clonotype was seen only a few times. V is TRBV20-1 and J is TRBJ2-5, with a weak D call TRBD1 (6 bases). The CDR3 covers 12 residues. V was cut by 5 bases and J by 5 bases, with 12 bases left in between. Per the germline V gene, CDR1 is DFQATT and CDR2 is SNEGSKA (reference sequence). The CDR3 nucleotides read TGCAGTGCTCTGGGACATTCGGAGACCCAGTACTTC. Translation gives CSALGHSETQYF.

This chain joins TRBV6-6 and TRBJ2-5; possibly TRBD2 for D (6 bases). V lost 4 bases and J 1 base, leaving 10 bases between the germline ends. This CDR3 has 14 amino acids. CDR1 is MNHNY, CDR2 SVGAGI, per germline (reference sequence). The CDR3 loop reads CASSFGTFQETQYF. The CDR3 coding sequence is TGTGCCAGCAGTTTTGGGACTTTCCAAGAGACCCAGTACTTC.

This clonotype has more than one count but fewer than ten. The genes are TRBV24-1 and TRBJ2-1; D gene unclear. The CDR3 loop spans 18 amino acids. The V end was cut by 9 bases, the J end by 5 bases, with 28 bases between. Germline CDR1 is KGHDR and CDR2 is SFDVKD. The CDR3 bases are TGTGCCACCTACCGAAGAACAACGAACGGAGAGTTCAACAATGAGCAGTTCTTC. This codes for CATYRRTTNGEFNNEQFF.

This clonotype was picked up a small number of times. The J gene is TRBJ2-3, the V gene TRBV30, with 9 bases fitting TRBD1. The V segment lost 3 bases and the J segment 6 bases; nucleotides outside the gene matches: 10. Looked up from germline, CDR1 is GTSNPN and CDR2 is SVGIG (reference sequence). The CDR3 is 15 residues long. The CDR3 here is CAWRSPDRGTDTQYF. The CDR3 region has the DNA TGTGCCTGGAGGTCCCCAGACAGGGGGACCGATACGCAGTATTTT.

The chain is built from TRBV9 and TRBJ1-5, with D unclear. The germline V gene encodes CDR1 SGDLS and CDR2 YYNGEE. V was shortened by 0 bases and J by 4 bases, with 14 bases between the two germline ends. CDR3 length equals 16 residues. Here the CDR3 reads CASSVVQEGKNQPQHF. Written as DNA, the CDR3 is TGTGCCAGCAGCGTAGTCCAGGAGGGTAAGAATCAGCCCCAGCATTTT. Drawing the rest from reference TRBV9 and TRBJ1-5, the complete variable domain is DSGVTQTPKHLITATGQRVTLRCSPRSGDLSVYWYQQSLDQGLQFLIQYYNGEERAKGNILERFSAQQFPDLHSELNLSSLELGDSALYFCASSVVQEGKNQPQHFGDGTRLSIL.

This clonotype has only a few counts. The genes are TRBV19 and TRBJ2-3; D gene uncertain. Trimming cost V 4 bases and J 4 bases, with 15 bases left between them. Per the germline V gene, CDR1 is LNHDA and CDR2 is SQIVND (reference sequence). The CDR3 runs to 15 residues. As DNA, the CDR3 is TGTGCCAGTAGTAGTTCTCCAGCTCGTCCAGATACGCAGTATTTT. It is translated as CASSSSPARPDTQYF.

The gene calls are TRBV7-9 and TRBJ1-2, with D possibly TRBD1 on 5 matching bases. This CDR3 is 13 amino acids long. Germline lookup yields CDR1 SEHNR and CDR2 FQNEAQ (reference sequence). Trimming cost V 5 bases and J 8 bases, with 15 bases left between them. Written as DNA, the CDR3 is TGTGCCAGCAGCACCCTAGACCGGGGGGGCTACACCTTC. It specifies CASSTLDRGGYTF.

The J gene is TRBJ2-1, the V gene TRBV27; the match to TRBD1 covers 7 bases. This CDR3 spans 14 amino acids. The V gene end was trimmed by 2 bases and the J gene end by 3 bases; junction bases not matched to a gene: 1. From germline, CDR1 is MNHEY and CDR2 SMNVEV (reference sequence). The CDR3 loop is CASSLGTVYNEQFF. The CDR3 coding sequence is TGTGCCAGCAGTTTAGGGACAGTCTACAATGAGCAGTTCTTC.

The gene calls are TRBV4-3 and TRBJ1-6, with a tentative D call TRBD1 (6 bases). CDR1 LGHNA and CDR2 YSLEER come from the germline V gene. This CDR3 region has 17 residues. Between the trimmed V and J ends, which lost 0 bases and 4 bases, there was a span of 13 bases. CDR3 residues: CASSQEFGGAYNSPLHF. The CDR3 coding sequence is TGCGCCAGCAGCCAAGAATTTGGGGGGGCTTATAATTCACCCCTCCACTTT.

This chain links TRBV9 with TRBJ2-3; 7 positions agree with TRBD1. Germline-derived CDR1 and CDR2 are SGDLS and YYNGEE. J was trimmed by 4 bases and V by 0 bases; bases with no gene match: 2. The CDR3 has 14 residues. The CDR3 reads CASSVEGQPDTQYF. CDR3 nucleotide sequence: TGTGCCAGCAGCGTAGAGGGACAGCCAGATACGCAGTATTTT.

The V call is TRBV7-9, the J call TRBJ1-2; weak D call: TRBD1 (5 bases). V dropped 0 bases and J dropped 5 bases, with 13 bases sitting between them. The CDR3 has 15 amino acids. From germline, CDR1 is SEHNR and CDR2 FQNEAQ (reference sequence). As DNA, the CDR3 is TGTGCCAGCAGCTTAGCAACAGGAGATATTTATGGCTACACCTTC. It is translated as CASSLATGDIYGYTF.

Ten or more counts support this clonotype. The rearrangement links TRBV7-3 to TRBJ2-3; the match to TRBD1 covers 7 bases. V was pared by 4 bases and J by 6 bases, with 4 bases of the junction left unmatched. Germline CDR1 is SGHTA and CDR2 is FQGTGA. CDR3 length: 13 residues. CDR3 DNA: TGTGCCAGCAGCTATAAGGGGGCGGATACGCAGTATTTT. Protein product: CASSYKGADTQYF.

The sample holds a few counts of this clonotype. The chain joins TRBV30 to TRBJ1-1, with TRBD1 matching 7 bases. The CDR3 loop spans 13 amino acids. V dropped 4 bases and J dropped 5; count of bases not matched to a gene: 7. Germline-derived CDR1 and CDR2 are GTSNPN and SVGIG (reference sequence). The CDR3, as DNA: TGTGCCTGGACCAGGGACAGTAGGACTGAAGCTTTCTTT. It codes for CAWTRDSRTEAFF. Variable domain in full (rest from reference TRBV30 and TRBJ1-1): SQTIHQWPATLVQPVGSPLSLECTVEGTSNPNLYWYRQAAGRGLQLLFYSVGIGQISSEVPQNLSASRPQDRQFILSSKKLLLSDSGFYLCAWTRDSRTEAFFGQGTRLTVV.

This clonotype was detected only a few times. The V gene is TRBV12-3 or TRBV12-4, the J gene TRBJ1-5; the D is unclear. Between the trimmed V and J ends, which lost 3 bases and 6 bases, there was a span of 6 bases. The CDR3 consists of 12 residues. CDR3: CASSFDLQPQHF. In nucleotides, the CDR3 is TGTGCCAGCAGTTTTGATCTTCAGCCCCAGCATTTT.